The 19 T cell receptor beta chains below were found in one sample sequenced in a study of radiotherapy plus CTLA-4 blockade in lung cancer (dated by TCRdb to the late 2010s). The library was generated by the immunoSEQ multiplex PCR assay. The table comes from immuneACCESS by way of TCRdb, which keeps in-frame sequences with V and J called. Part of the clones is missing from these tables; in studies checked, under half for an unresolved V gene and the rest for unknown reasons. For this sample the table gives over 80,000 clones, of which about four fifths were detected only once. The top ten clones comprise 0.65% to 0.9% of the sample. This specimen was peripheral blood, taken from a patient treated with radiotherapy plus ipilimumab. The receptors here all came from a human donor with non-small cell lung cancer who had stable disease on radiotherapy plus ipilimumab.

The rearrangement links TRBV18 to TRBJ1-5; weak D call: TRBD1 (5 bases). Germline-derived CDR1 and CDR2 are KGHSH and LQKENI. CDR3 length equals 15 residues. V was clipped by 3 bases and J by 5 bases, with 14 bases between them. In DNA, the CDR3 is TGTGCCAGCTCACCCGACGGGACTCCACATCAGCCCCAGCATTTT. Translating it yields CASSPDGTPHQPQHF.

The rearrangement joins TRBV18 to TRBJ2-3; possible D gene TRBD2, 5 bases. Germline assignment: CDR1 KGHSH and CDR2 LQKENI. V dropped 3 bases and J dropped 2 bases, with 12 bases sitting between them. This CDR3 has 15 amino acids. CDR3 bases: TGTGCCAGCTCACCGGGAGCGGCACCCACAGATACGCAGTATTTT. Translated, it gives CASSPGAAPTDTQYF.

The sample holds a few counts of this clone. V and J are TRBV28 and TRBJ2-5; 7 bases map to TRBD1. Germline CDR1 and CDR2: MDHEN and SYDVKM. The CDR3 has 14 residues. V trimming: 6 bases; J trimming: 0 bases; junction bases outside the gene matches: 4. The CDR3 DNA reads TGTGCCAGCAGCGCTGACAGGGACCAAGAGACCCAGTACTTC. Translation: CASSADRDQETQYF. Drawing the rest from reference TRBV28 and TRBJ2-5, the complete variable domain is DVKVTQSSRYLVKRTGEKVFLECVQDMDHENMFWYRQDPGLGLRLIYFSYDVKMKEKGDIPEGYSVSREKKERFSLILESASTNQTSMYLCASSADRDQETQYFGPGTRLLVL.

This sequence joins TRBV5-4 and TRBJ2-5, with D possibly being TRBD2 (5 bases). The J call could be wrong; TRBJ2-7 is a better fit for the DNA end. The CDR3 spans 15 residues. CDR1 is SGHNT, CDR2 YYREEE, per germline (reference sequence). The DNA of the CDR3 is TGTGCCAGCAGCTTGGGTACGCGGGCCGCCTACGAGCAGTACTTC. The encoded protein is CASSLGTRAAYEQYF.

The chain has TRBV23-1 and TRBJ2-5, with TRBD2 matching 7 bases. The J call may be mistaken, given a closer DNA end match to TRBJ2-7. TRBV23-1 counts as an open reading frame of uncertain function. This CDR3 is built from 14 residues. CDR3 amino acids: CADPRYRGVYEQYF. The CDR3 region has the DNA TGCGCCGACCCCAGGTACCGGGGGGTTTACGAGCAGTACTTC.

This chain uses TRBV6-1 with TRBJ2-7, with unresolved D. The CDR3 has 13 residues. CDR1 is MNHNS and CDR2 is SASEGT in the germline V gene. V was cut by 4 bases and J by 0 bases, with 7 bases left in between. CDR3 in amino acids: CASSATGSYEQYF. The CDR3 coding sequence is TGTGCCAGCAGTGCGACGGGCTCCTACGAGCAGTACTTC.

The V gene is TRBV7-9, the J gene TRBJ2-5; weak D call: TRBD2 (5 bases). Germline CDR1 reads SEHNR; CDR2 reads FQNEAQ (reference sequence). V was cut by 1 base and J by 4 bases, with 16 bases left in between. The CDR3 totals 16 residues. This CDR3 is CASSLGGSSRGETQYF. In nucleotides, the CDR3 is TGTGCCAGCAGCTTAGGAGGGTCTAGCCGTGGAGAGACCCAGTACTTC.

The chain joins TRBV16 to TRBJ2-7; weak D call: TRBD1 (6 bases). CDR1 and CDR2 from the germline V gene are KGHSY and FQNENV. Trimming pared 2 bases from V and 6 bases from J, leaving 23 bases between. The CDR3 loop spans 17 amino acids. CDR3 protein: CASSQRPLGGPLREQYF. The CDR3 DNA is TGTGCCAGCAGCCAACGGCCCTTAGGGGGACCCCTACGCGAGCAGTACTTC.

The rearrangement links TRBV11-1 to TRBJ2-3; tentative D call: TRBD1 (5 bases). This CDR3 contains 14 residues. V was clipped by 5 bases and J by 7 bases, with 16 bases between them. The germline gives CDR1 SGHAT, CDR2 FQDESV (reference sequence). CDR3 coding DNA: TGTGCCAGCAGCCCAACAGGAGTTTTGAATACGCAGTATTTT. This gives the protein CASSPTGVLNTQYF.

This chain connects TRBV5-6 to TRBJ1-2; the match to TRBD1 covers 8 bases. Germline V gives CDR1 SGHDT, CDR2 YYEEEE. The CDR3 covers 13 residues. With 4 bases clipped from V and 5 bases from J, the junction kept 4 bases outside the gene matches. The CDR3 loop is CASSPGQAYGYTF. The CDR3 coding sequence is TGTGCCAGCAGCCCGGGACAGGCGTATGGCTACACCTTC.

The rearrangement uses TRBV7-8 and TRBJ2-3; weak D call: TRBD2 (5 bases). CDR1 is SGHVS and CDR2 is FQNEAQ in the germline V gene. Trimming stripped 1 base from V and 0 bases from J, with 11 bases between. There are 16 residues in the CDR3. CDR3 DNA sequence: TGTGCCAGCAGCTTAGGCCAGCGGACTAGCACAGATACGCAGTATTTT. Translation gives CASSLGQRTSTDTQYF.

This rearrangement joins TRBV30 to TRBJ1-1; D ambiguous. In germline, CDR1 is GTSNPN, CDR2 SVGIG (reference sequence). With 2 bases removed from V and 10 bases from J, the gap between germline ends came to 23 bases. The CDR3 is made up of 15 amino acids. The CDR3 loop reads CAWSPETLSIHGAFF. CDR3 in DNA: TGTGCCTGGAGTCCCGAAACGTTGTCTATCCATGGAGCTTTCTTT.

DNA for the CDR3: TGTGCCAGCAGTGAAGCGGCTAGCGGGGGGGCAGATACGCAGTATTTT. This codes for CASSEAASGGADTQYF. The chain links TRBV6-1 to TRBJ2-3; 12 bases match TRBD2. Losses at the gene ends were 0 bases for V and 4 bases for J; bases not matched to a gene: 2. The CDR3 loop spans 16 amino acids. Germline CDR1 is MNHNS and CDR2 is SASEGT.

The chain links TRBV6-4 to TRBJ2-3; 9 nucleotides line up with TRBD2. V was pared by 0 bases and J by 9 bases, with 7 bases of the junction left unmatched. The germline CDR1 and CDR2 sequences are MRHNA and SNTAGT. This CDR3 region has 15 residues. CDR3 sequence: CASSDSTAGGRTQYF. CDR3 nucleotide sequence: TGTGCCAGCAGTGACTCGACCGCGGGGGGGAGGACGCAGTATTTT.

The chain combines TRBV28 with TRBJ1-2; 9 nucleotides line up with TRBD1. CDR3 length: 13 amino acids. CDR1 is MDHEN, CDR2 SYDVKM, per germline. V dropped 6 bases and J dropped 5; count of bases not matched to a gene: 4. CDR3 protein: CASRGQGSYGYTF. The CDR3 DNA sequence: TGTGCCAGCAGGGGACAGGGAAGTTATGGCTACACCTTC.

The chain recombines TRBV4-2 with TRBJ2-3, with 7 positions matching TRBD2. The CDR3 is made up of 17 amino acids. From germline, CDR1 is LGHNA and CDR2 YNFKEQ. V dropped 0 bases and J dropped 3; count of bases not matched to a gene: 9. The chain's CDR3 is CASSQEKGAGRTDTQYF. In DNA form, the CDR3 reads TGTGCCAGCAGCCAAGAGAAAGGAGCGGGGAGGACAGATACGCAGTATTTT.

For this clone: The same CDR3 is also encoded by other DNA sequences in this sample. The V call is TRBV18, the J call TRBJ2-5; no clear D gene. Per the germline V gene, CDR1 is KGHSH and CDR2 is LQKENI. V was trimmed by 2 bases and J by 2 bases, leaving 6 bases between them. The CDR3 sequence is 13 residues long. CDR3 amino acids: CASSPGQQETQYF. As DNA, the CDR3 is TGTGCCAGCTCACCAGGGCAGCAAGAGACCCAGTACTTC.

The chain has TRBV5-1 and TRBJ2-2; TRBD2 is a possible D gene (6 bases). V was clipped by 4 bases and J by 7 bases, with 11 bases between them. Germline values: CDR1 SGHRS, CDR2 YFSETQ. The CDR3 spans 13 residues. This chain's CDR3 is CASSGHGGGELFF. For the CDR3, the DNA is TGCGCCAGCAGCGGACACGGGGGCGGGGAGCTGTTTTTT.

This clone has just a few counts. The chain uses TRBV19 and TRBJ1-5; D not certain. The CDR3 consists of 12 residues. CDR1 is LNHDA, CDR2 SQIVND, per germline (reference sequence). V was shortened by 5 bases and J by 9 bases, with 11 bases between the two germline ends. CDR3 nucleotides: TGTGCCAGTAGTGCGTTGGGCCGGCCCCAGCATTTT. The encoded protein is CASSALGRPQHF. The full variable domain, with the rest looked up from reference TRBV19 and TRBJ1-5, is DGGITQSPKYLFRKEGQNVTLSCEQNLNHDAMYWYRQDPGQGLRLIYYSQIVNDFQKGDIAEGYSVSREKKESFPLTVTSAQKNPTAFYLCASSALGRPQHFGDGTRLSIL.